These 31 T cell receptor beta chains were sequenced from one sample in a study of blood T cell repertoires in COVID-19. Sequencing was performed with immunoSEQ multiplex PCR; in TCRdb, only in-frame clones are kept and a portion is missing. The sample consists of over 250,000 clones, over 80% of them appearing once. The sequencing sample was made of PBMCs or T cells enriched from blood (not recorded which). The receptors were gathered from a woman aged 18-35 years who had recovered from COVID-19.

This chain links TRBV4-1 with TRBJ2-5, with 8 bases that match TRBD2. From germline, CDR1 is MGHRA and CDR2 YSYEKL. V shed 0 bases, J shed 5 bases, and the junction held 11 bases outside the gene matches. CDR3 length: 17 amino acids. The CDR3 is CASSQDGTGGVKETQYF. In DNA, the CDR3 is TGCGCCAGCAGCCAAGATGGAACGGGGGGGGTGAAGGAGACCCAGTACTTC.

V usage is TRBV28 and J usage is TRBJ2-1, with 15 nucleotides matching TRBD2. Germline V lookup: CDR1 MDHEN, CDR2 SYDVKM. The CDR3 runs to 18 residues. The V segment lost 5 bases and the J segment 3 bases; nucleotides outside the gene matches: 8. The CDR3 coding sequence is TGTGCCAGCAGTCCCGGACTAGCGGGGGGGCTGGGCTACAATGAGCAGTTCTTC. Translation gives CASSPGLAGGLGYNEQFF.

V is TRBV2 and J is TRBJ1-5; D uncertain. The germline V gene encodes CDR1 SNHLY and CDR2 FYNNEI. Trimming stripped 7 bases from V and 0 bases from J, with 10 bases between. The CDR3 contains 14 residues. CDR3 nucleotides: TGTGCCAGCACTTCGAGTTATAGCAATCAGCCCCAGCATTTT. As protein: CASTSSYSNQPQHF.

CDR3 nucleotides: TGTGCCAGCAGCCAGTACGGGGAAAAACTGTTTTTT. Encoded protein: CASSQYGEKLFF. The chain recombines TRBV14 with TRBJ1-4; D is uncertain. The germline gives CDR1 SGHDN, CDR2 FVKESK. The V end was cut by 3 bases, the J end by 8 bases, with 7 bases between. The CDR3 is 12 amino acids.

This chain links TRBV28 with TRBJ1-3, with TRBD1 matching over 9 bases. The CDR3 length is 16 residues. CDR1 MDHEN and CDR2 SYDVKM come from the germline V gene. Unmatched junction bases numbered 7, after V lost 5 bases and J lost 2 bases. CDR3 protein: CASSRYTGGPGNTIYF. The CDR3 nucleotides are TGTGCCAGCAGTCGATACACAGGGGGCCCTGGAAACACCATATATTTT.

The chain has TRBV5-1 and TRBJ2-2; TRBD2 matches 8 bases. Germline V gives CDR1 SGHRS, CDR2 YFSETQ. The CDR3 sequence is 15 residues long. V trimming: 0 bases; J trimming: 4 bases; junction bases outside the gene matches: 2. CDR3 in DNA: TGCGCCAGCAGCTTGGGTAGCGGGGTCACCGGGGAGCTGTTTTTT. Its translation is CASSLGSGVTGELFF.

The chain has TRBV25-1 and TRBJ1-1, with D possibly being TRBD1 (5 bases). This CDR3 has 16 amino acids. CDR1 is MGHDK and CDR2 is SYGVNS in the germline V gene. V was trimmed by 8 bases and J by 3 bases, leaving 22 bases between them. DNA of the CDR3: TGTGCCAGCTCTGATGAGGCGGGGGTAGGCGACACTGAAGCTTTCTTT. Residues: CASSDEAGVGDTEAFF.

This clone has a single count. The chain combines TRBV11-2 with TRBJ1-4; tentative D call: TRBD1 (5 bases). V was shortened by 3 bases and J by 8 bases, with 16 bases between the two germline ends. The CDR3 covers 15 residues. Germline CDR1 reads SGHAT; CDR2 reads FQNNGV. CDR3 loop: CASSLGWGTDEKLFF. CDR3 in DNA: TGTGCCAGCAGCTTGGGATGGGGGACTGACGAAAAACTGTTTTTT.

The gene calls are TRBV28 and TRBJ1-5, with 7 bases fitting TRBD1. Per germline, CDR1 MDHEN and CDR2 SYDVKM. With 1 base clipped from V and 3 bases from J, the junction kept 6 bases outside the gene matches. CDR3 size: 16 residues. The CDR3 coding sequence is TGTGCCAGCAGTTTATTACAGGGGTGGGTCAATCAGCCCCAGCATTTT. Its translation is CASSLLQGWVNQPQHF. Variable domain in full (rest from reference TRBV28 and TRBJ1-5): DVKVTQSSRYLVKRTGEKVFLECVQDMDHENMFWYRQDPGLGLRLIYFSYDVKMKEKGDIPEGYSVSREKKERFSLILESASTNQTSMYLCASSLLQGWVNQPQHFGDGTRLSIL.

The V gene is TRBV11-2, the J gene TRBJ2-3, with a possible D match to TRBD1 (6 bases). The germline CDR1 and CDR2 sequences are SGHAT and FQNNGV. V shed 1 base and J shed 8 bases, with 16 bases lying between them. The CDR3 consists of 15 residues. The CDR3 nucleotides read TGTGCCAGCAGCTTAGGAAACAGGGAATCGGCTACGCAGTATTTT. Its translation: CASSLGNRESATQYF.

This chain connects TRBV5-6 to TRBJ1-4; D is possibly TRBD1 (6 bases). The germline gives CDR1 SGHDT, CDR2 YYEEEE. The CDR3 loop spans 14 amino acids. The V and J ends lost 3 bases and 0 bases respectively, with 6 bases between them. CDR3: CASSWTATNEKLFF. CDR3 sequence (DNA): TGTGCCAGCAGCTGGACAGCAACTAATGAAAAACTGTTTTTT.

Here the CDR3 DNA reads TGTGCCAGCAACCGGTGGGGGAAGGTAAGCGGGAGCCACGAGCAGTACTTC. Its protein product is CASNRWGKVSGSHEQYF. This chain uses TRBV2 with TRBJ2-7, with 8 bases lining up with TRBD2. The CDR3 contains 17 residues. The V and J ends lost 7 bases and 5 bases, in that order; junction bases with no gene match: 19. Germline CDR1 reads SNHLY; CDR2 reads FYNNEI.

This rearrangement joins TRBV9 to TRBJ2-3, with a possible D match to TRBD2 (5 bases). The CDR3 contains 16 residues. Germline V gene sequence: CDR1 SGDLS, CDR2 YYNGEE. V dropped 0 bases and J dropped 2 bases, with 13 bases sitting between them. The CDR3 loop reads CASSVVGGRSTDTQYF. CDR3 coding DNA: TGTGCCAGCAGCGTAGTTGGCGGGCGATCCACAGATACGCAGTATTTT.

This sequence joins TRBV24-1 and TRBJ2-4; D gene uncertain. The germline gives CDR1 KGHDR, CDR2 SFDVKD. Trimming shortened V by 2 bases and J by 0 bases, and 7 bases separated the two germline ends. The CDR3 consists of 15 residues. The chain's CDR3 is CATSDSSLAKNIQYF. The CDR3 DNA sequence: TGTGCCACCAGTGATTCCTCACTAGCCAAAAACATTCAGTACTTC.

The chain employs TRBV19 and TRBJ1-4; the D gene is possibly TRBD1 (6 bases). Looked up from germline, CDR1 is LNHDA and CDR2 is SQIVND (reference sequence). V gave up 5 bases and J gave up 3 bases, with 10 bases separating them. The CDR3 has 14 amino acids. CDR3 nucleotides: TGTGCCAGTAGTCTTCAGGGGCCTAATGAAAAACTGTTTTTT. Translating gives CASSLQGPNEKLFF. The full variable domain, rest sourced from reference TRBV19 and TRBJ1-4, is DGGITQSPKYLFRKEGQNVTLSCEQNLNHDAMYWYRQDPGQGLRLIYYSQIVNDFQKGDIAEGYSVSREKKESFPLTVTSAQKNPTAFYLCASSLQGPNEKLFFGSGTQLSVL.

The V gene is TRBV2, the J gene TRBJ2-2; 9 bases are shared with TRBD2. J was trimmed by 1 base and V by 5 bases; bases with no gene match: 2. The CDR3 has 15 residues. Per the germline V gene, CDR1 is SNHLY and CDR2 is FYNNEI. Here the CDR3 reads CASSLTSGNTGELFF. As DNA, the CDR3 is TGTGCCAGCAGTCTGACTAGCGGGAACACCGGGGAGCTGTTTTTT.

This clone has just one count. J is TRBJ1-4 and V is TRBV18, with 10 positions matching TRBD1. CDR3 length equals 22 residues. CDR1 is KGHSH, CDR2 LQKENI, per germline. The ends lost 4 bases at V and 0 bases at J; junction bases unmatched: 20. DNA for the CDR3: TGTGCCAGCTCACGAAGCCCCTCCTCCCGGGGACAGGGGAGAACAACTAATGAAAAACTGTTTTTT. As protein: CASSRSPSSRGQGRTTNEKLFF. The full variable domain, rest sourced from reference TRBV18 and TRBJ1-4, is NAGVMQNPRHLVRRRGQEARLRCSPMKGHSHVYWYRQLPEEGLKFMVYLQKENIIDESGMPKERFSAEFPKEGPSILRIQQVVRGDSAAYFCASSRSPSSRGQGRTTNEKLFFGSGTQLSVL.

The V call is TRBV7-2, the J call TRBJ2-7; 9 bases are shared with TRBD1. The CDR3 runs to 13 residues. The germline CDR1 and CDR2 sequences are SGHTA and FQGNSA. V dropped 4 bases and J dropped 4; count of bases not matched to a gene: 2. The CDR3 coding sequence is TGTGCCAGCAGCTCCGGGACAGGGTACGAGCAGTACTTC. Amino acids: CASSSGTGYEQYF.

This chain joins TRBV4-2 and TRBJ2-1, with a possible D match to TRBD1 (6 bases). Looked up from germline, CDR1 is LGHNA and CDR2 is YNFKEQ. Trimming took 1 base from V and 6 from J, leaving 16 bases between them. CDR3 length: 16 amino acids. CDR3 loop: CASSQVGGSGVNEQFF. The DNA of the CDR3 is TGTGCCAGCAGCCAAGTGGGCGGGTCAGGGGTCAATGAGCAGTTCTTC.

The V gene is TRBV4-3, the J gene TRBJ1-1; D ambiguous. Germline values: CDR1 LGHNA, CDR2 YSLEER. This CDR3 comprises 16 residues. V lost 0 bases, J lost 0 bases, and 11 bases lay in between. CDR3 in amino acids: CASSQDLSRMNTEAFF. DNA for the CDR3: TGCGCCAGCAGCCAAGATTTATCCAGGATGAACACTGAAGCTTTCTTT.

The rearrangement uses TRBV6-2 or TRBV6-3 and TRBJ2-7; D gene ambiguous. V was shortened by 6 bases and J by 0 bases, with 18 bases between the two germline ends. The CDR3 length is 16 residues. Germline V CDR1 and CDR2: MNHEY, SVGEGT. CDR3: CASSEPGRQLSYEQYF. CDR3 coding DNA: TGTGCCAGCAGCGAGCCAGGTAGGCAGCTCTCCTACGAGCAGTACTTC.

The J gene is TRBJ1-1, the V gene TRBV14, with D possibly matching TRBD1 (5 bases). The V gene lost 2 bases and the J gene lost 5 bases, with 12 bases spanning the gap. CDR1 SGHDN and CDR2 FVKESK come from the germline V gene. The CDR3 covers 14 residues. In DNA, the CDR3 is TGTGCCAGCAGCCAAAATATGGGGCTTACTGAAGCTTTCTTT. Protein: CASSQNMGLTEAFF. Full variable domain (missing parts from reference TRBV14 and TRBJ1-1): EAGVTQFPSHSVIEKGQTVTLRCDPISGHDNLYWYRRVMGKEIKFLLHFVKESKQDESGMPNNRFLAERTGGTYSTLKVQPAELEDSGVYFCASSQNMGLTEAFFGQGTRLTVV.

A remark on this clone: The sample has other DNA sequences that encode this CDR3 too. The chain employs TRBV15 and TRBJ1-2; possible D gene TRBD1, 6 bases. Trimming took off 3 bases at V and 4 bases at J, with 9 bases between the two ends. This CDR3 region has 13 residues. Per the germline V gene, CDR1 is LNHNV and CDR2 is YYDKDF (reference sequence). CDR3: CATSRTGPYGYTF. The CDR3 DNA sequence: TGTGCCACCAGCAGGACAGGACCCTATGGCTACACCTTC.

J is TRBJ2-1 and V is TRBV4-2; 10 bases align to TRBD2. The CDR3 runs to 16 residues. The junction had 8 bases not matched to a gene; V was cut back by 4 bases and J by 5 bases. The V gene's germline CDR1 is LGHNA and CDR2 YNFKEQ. As DNA, the CDR3 is TGTGCCAGCAGCCCGGCCGGACTAGCGGTCGACAATGAGCAGTTCTTC. As protein: CASSPAGLAVDNEQFF.

The table lists this clone with a count of one. J is TRBJ1-6 and V is TRBV21-1; the table's D call TRBD1 went unverified against the DNA. TRBV21-1 is designated a pseudogene. This CDR3 has 14 residues. The CDR3: CASSQTGYNSPLHF. The CDR3 region has the DNA TGTGCCAGCAGCCAGACAGGATACAATTCACCCCTCCACTTT.

A note on this clone: This CDR3 is also generated by other DNA sequences in the sample. The V gene is TRBV5-1, the J gene TRBJ2-1; tentative D call: TRBD2 (5 bases). Germline V gives CDR1 SGHRS, CDR2 YFSETQ. This CDR3 is 13 amino acids long. V shed 0 bases and J shed 6 bases, with 7 bases lying between them. CDR3 residues: CASSLGGSNEQFF. The CDR3 DNA reads as TGCGCCAGCAGCTTGGGAGGGAGCAATGAGCAGTTCTTC.

The chain combines TRBV6-2 or TRBV6-3 with TRBJ1-1; 8 positions match TRBD1. Per the germline V gene, CDR1 is MNHEY and CDR2 is SVGEGT. The CDR3 totals 16 residues. Trimming removed 1 base from V and 5 bases from J; junction bases left unmatched: 9. CDR3 sequence: CASSYYPQGARTEAFF. The CDR3 region has the DNA TGTGCCAGCAGTTACTACCCTCAGGGGGCAAGGACTGAAGCTTTCTTT.

The V and J genes are TRBV18 and TRBJ2-5; D remains unclear. CDR3 length equals 15 residues. Trimming stripped 2 bases from V and 5 bases from J, with 15 bases between. The germline CDR1 and CDR2 sequences are KGHSH and LQKENI. The CDR3 DNA reads TGTGCCAGCTCACCAGGGTTTTCTAGAGGTGAGACCCAGTACTTC. This encodes CASSPGFSRGETQYF.

The chain links TRBV5-1 to TRBJ2-3, with 10 positions matching TRBD1. Germline CDR1 reads SGHRS; CDR2 reads YFSETQ. The CDR3 totals 15 residues. J gave up 3 bases and V 0 bases, and 1 base lay outside the gene matches. In DNA form, the CDR3 reads TGCGCCAGCAGCTTGGGACAGGGGGCAACAGATACGCAGTATTTT. This translates into CASSLGQGATDTQYF.

This clone was counted only a few times. The chain joins TRBV11-2 to TRBJ2-7; 9 positions agree with TRBD2. Germline V gene data show CDR1 as SGHAT and CDR2 as FQNNGV. After removal of 4 bases from V and 4 bases from J, the junction contained 5 bases not matched to a gene. The CDR3 contains 14 residues. Here the CDR3 DNA reads TGTGCCAGCAGCTGGGGCGGGAGGGCATACGAGCAGTACTTC. Its translation: CASSWGGRAYEQYF.

This clone is a singleton in its sample. The genes are TRBV19 and TRBJ1-1; D is unclear. V lost 5 bases and J lost 1, with 11 bases in between. CDR1 and CDR2 (germline): LNHDA, SQIVND (reference sequence). The CDR3 is 14 residues long. The CDR3 region is CASSYSTANTEAFF. For the CDR3, the DNA is TGTGCCAGTAGTTACTCAACTGCGAACACTGAAGCTTTCTTT.